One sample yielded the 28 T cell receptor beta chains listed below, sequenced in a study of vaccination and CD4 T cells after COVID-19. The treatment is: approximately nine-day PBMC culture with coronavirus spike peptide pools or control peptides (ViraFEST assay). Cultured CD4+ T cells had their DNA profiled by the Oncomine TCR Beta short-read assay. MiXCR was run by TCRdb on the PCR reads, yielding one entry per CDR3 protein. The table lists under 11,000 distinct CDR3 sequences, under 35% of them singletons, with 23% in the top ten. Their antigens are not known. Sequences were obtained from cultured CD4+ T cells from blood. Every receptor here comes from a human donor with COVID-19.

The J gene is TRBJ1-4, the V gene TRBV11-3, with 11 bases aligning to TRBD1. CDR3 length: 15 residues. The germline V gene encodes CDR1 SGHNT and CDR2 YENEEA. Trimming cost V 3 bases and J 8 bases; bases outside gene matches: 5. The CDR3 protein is CASSFGQGAEEKLFF. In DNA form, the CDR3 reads TGTGCCAGCAGCTTCGGACAGGGGGCAGAGGAAAAACTGTTTTTT. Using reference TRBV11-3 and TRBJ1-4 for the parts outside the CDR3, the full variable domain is EAGVVQSPRYKIIEKKQPVAFWCNPISGHNTLYWYLQNLGQGPELLIRYENEEAVDDSQLPKDRFSAERLKGVDSTLKIQPAELGDSAVYLCASSFGQGAEEKLFFGSGTQLSVL.

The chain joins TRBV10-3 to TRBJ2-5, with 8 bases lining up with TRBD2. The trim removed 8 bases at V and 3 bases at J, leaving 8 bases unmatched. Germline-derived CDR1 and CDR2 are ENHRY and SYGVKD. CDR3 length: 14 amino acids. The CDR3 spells CAIRGTRKKETQYF. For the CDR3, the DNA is TGTGCCATCCGCGGGACTAGGAAGAAAGAGACCCAGTACTTC.

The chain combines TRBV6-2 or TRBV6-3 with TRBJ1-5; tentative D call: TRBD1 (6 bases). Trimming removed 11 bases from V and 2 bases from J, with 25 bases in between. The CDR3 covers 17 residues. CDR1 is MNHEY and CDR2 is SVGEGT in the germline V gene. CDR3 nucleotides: TGTGCCGCCTCACCAGGCTGGGGGCGAACTGGCAATCAGCCCCAGCATTTT. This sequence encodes CAASPGWGRTGNQPQHF.

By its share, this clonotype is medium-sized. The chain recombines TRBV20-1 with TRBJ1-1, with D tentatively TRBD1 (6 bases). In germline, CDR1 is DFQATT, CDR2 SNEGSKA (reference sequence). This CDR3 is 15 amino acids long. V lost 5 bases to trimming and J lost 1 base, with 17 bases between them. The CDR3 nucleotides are TGCAGTGCTTTCCGGTCCGGGACAAAGAACACTGAAGCTTTCTTT. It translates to CSAFRSGTKNTEAFF.

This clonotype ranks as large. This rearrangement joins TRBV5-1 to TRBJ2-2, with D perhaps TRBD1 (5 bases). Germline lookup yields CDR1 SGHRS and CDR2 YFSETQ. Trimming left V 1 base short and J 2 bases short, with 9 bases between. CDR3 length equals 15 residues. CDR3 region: CASSLQGSNTGELFF. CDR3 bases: TGCGCCAGCAGCTTGCAGGGCTCTAACACCGGGGAGCTGTTTTTT.

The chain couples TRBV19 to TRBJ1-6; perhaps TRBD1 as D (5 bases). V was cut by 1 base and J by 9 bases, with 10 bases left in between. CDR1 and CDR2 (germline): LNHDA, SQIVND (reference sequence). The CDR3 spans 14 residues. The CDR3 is CASSIGLRGSPLHF. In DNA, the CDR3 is TGTGCCAGTAGTATAGGATTAAGGGGTTCACCCCTCCACTTT.

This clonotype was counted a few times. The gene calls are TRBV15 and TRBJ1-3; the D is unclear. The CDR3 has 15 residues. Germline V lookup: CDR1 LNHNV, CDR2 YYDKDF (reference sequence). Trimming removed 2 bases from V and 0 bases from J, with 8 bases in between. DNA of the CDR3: TGTGCCACCAGCAGACGCGGGCCCTCTGGAAACACCATATATTTT. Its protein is CATSRRGPSGNTIYF.

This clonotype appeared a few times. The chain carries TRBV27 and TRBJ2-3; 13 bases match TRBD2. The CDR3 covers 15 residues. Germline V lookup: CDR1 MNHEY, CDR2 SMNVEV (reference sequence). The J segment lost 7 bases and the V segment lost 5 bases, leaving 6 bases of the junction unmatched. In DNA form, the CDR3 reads TGTGCCAGCAGTCTCGGACTAGCGGGGGATAATACGCAGTATTTT. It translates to CASSLGLAGDNTQYF.

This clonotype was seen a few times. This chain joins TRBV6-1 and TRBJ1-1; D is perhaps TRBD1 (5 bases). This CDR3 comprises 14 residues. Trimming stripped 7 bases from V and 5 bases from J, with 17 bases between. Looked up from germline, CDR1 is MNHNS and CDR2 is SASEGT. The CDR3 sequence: CASTQNAGRTEAFF. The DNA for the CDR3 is TGTGCCAGCACTCAAAATGCGGGGCGAACTGAAGCTTTCTTT.

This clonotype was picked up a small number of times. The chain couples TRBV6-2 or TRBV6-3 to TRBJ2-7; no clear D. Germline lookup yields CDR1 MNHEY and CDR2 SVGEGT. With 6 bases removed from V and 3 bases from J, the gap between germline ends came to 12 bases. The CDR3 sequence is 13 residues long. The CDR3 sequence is CASSAPGRYEQYF. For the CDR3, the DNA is TGTGCCAGCAGCGCCCCAGGCCGCTACGAGCAGTACTTC.

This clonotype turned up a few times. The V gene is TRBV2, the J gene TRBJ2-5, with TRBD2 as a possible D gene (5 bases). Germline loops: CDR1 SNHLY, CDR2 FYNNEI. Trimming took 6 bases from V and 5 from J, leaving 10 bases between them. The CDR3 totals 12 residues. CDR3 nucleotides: TGTGCCAGCAGACAGACGGGGGAGACCCAGTACTTC. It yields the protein CASRQTGETQYF.

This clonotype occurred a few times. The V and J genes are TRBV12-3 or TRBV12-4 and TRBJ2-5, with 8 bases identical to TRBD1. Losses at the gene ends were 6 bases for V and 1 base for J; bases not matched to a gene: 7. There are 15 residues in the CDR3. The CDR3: CASSPFDRGQETQYF. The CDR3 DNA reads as TGTGCCAGCAGCCCCTTCGACAGGGGCCAAGAGACCCAGTACTTC.

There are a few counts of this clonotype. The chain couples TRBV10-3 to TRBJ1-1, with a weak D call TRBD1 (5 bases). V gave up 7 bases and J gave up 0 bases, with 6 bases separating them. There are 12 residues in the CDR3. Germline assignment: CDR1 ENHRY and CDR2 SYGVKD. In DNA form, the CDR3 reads TGTGCCATCAAGGGGATGAACACTGAAGCTTTCTTT. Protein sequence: CAIKGMNTEAFF.

CDR3 bases: TGTGCCAGCAGTTTGACAGGAAACACTGAAGCTTTCTTT. It is translated as CASSLTGNTEAFF. The rearrangement links TRBV12-3 or TRBV12-4 to TRBJ1-1, with D tentatively TRBD1 (6 bases). V lost 3 bases and J lost 2, with 7 bases in between. The CDR3 has 13 amino acids.

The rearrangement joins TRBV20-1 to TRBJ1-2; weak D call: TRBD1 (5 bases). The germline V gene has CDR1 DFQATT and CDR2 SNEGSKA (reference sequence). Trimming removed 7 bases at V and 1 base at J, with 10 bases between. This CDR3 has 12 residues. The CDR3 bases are TGCAGTGACCAGACAGTTAACTATGGCTACACCTTC. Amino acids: CSDQTVNYGYTF.

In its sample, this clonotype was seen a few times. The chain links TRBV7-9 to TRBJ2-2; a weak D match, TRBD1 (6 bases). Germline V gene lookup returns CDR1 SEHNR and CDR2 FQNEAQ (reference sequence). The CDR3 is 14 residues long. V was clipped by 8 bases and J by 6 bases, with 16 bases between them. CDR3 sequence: CASLSGTRAGELFF. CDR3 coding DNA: TGTGCCAGCCTCTCCGGGACAAGGGCCGGGGAGCTGTTTTTT.

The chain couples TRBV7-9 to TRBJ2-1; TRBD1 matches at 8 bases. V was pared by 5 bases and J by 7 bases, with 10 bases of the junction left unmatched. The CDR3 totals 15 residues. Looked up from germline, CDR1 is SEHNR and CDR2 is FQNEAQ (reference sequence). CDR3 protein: CASSPRGQGGNEQFF. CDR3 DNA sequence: TGTGCCAGCAGCCCCAGGGGGCAGGGGGGAAATGAGCAGTTCTTC.

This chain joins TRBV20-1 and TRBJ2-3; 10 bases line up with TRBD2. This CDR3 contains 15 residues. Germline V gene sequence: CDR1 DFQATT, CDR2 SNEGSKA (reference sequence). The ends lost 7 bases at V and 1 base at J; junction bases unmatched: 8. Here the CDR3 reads CSGRLAGGRTDTQYF. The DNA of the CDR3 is TGCAGTGGCCGACTAGCGGGTGGCCGCACAGATACGCAGTATTTT.

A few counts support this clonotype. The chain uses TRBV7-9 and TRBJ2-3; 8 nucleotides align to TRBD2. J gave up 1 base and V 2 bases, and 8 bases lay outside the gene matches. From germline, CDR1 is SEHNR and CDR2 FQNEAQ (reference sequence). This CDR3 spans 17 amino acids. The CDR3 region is CASSLIKTGGRTDTQYF. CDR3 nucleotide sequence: TGTGCCAGCAGCTTAATTAAGACGGGGGGGCGCACAGATACGCAGTATTTT.

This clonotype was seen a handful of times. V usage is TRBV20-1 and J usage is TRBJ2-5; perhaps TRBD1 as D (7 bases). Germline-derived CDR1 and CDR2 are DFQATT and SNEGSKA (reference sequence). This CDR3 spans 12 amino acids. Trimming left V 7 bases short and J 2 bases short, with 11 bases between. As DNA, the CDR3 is TGCAGTGTTCCAGGGGGGCAAGAGACCCAGTACTTC. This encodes CSVPGGQETQYF.

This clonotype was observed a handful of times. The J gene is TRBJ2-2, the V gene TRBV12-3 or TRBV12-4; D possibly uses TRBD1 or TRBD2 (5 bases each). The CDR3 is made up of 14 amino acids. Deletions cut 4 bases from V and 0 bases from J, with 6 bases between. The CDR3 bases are TGTGCCAGCAGTTGGGACCCGAACACCGGGGAGCTGTTTTTT. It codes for CASSWDPNTGELFF.

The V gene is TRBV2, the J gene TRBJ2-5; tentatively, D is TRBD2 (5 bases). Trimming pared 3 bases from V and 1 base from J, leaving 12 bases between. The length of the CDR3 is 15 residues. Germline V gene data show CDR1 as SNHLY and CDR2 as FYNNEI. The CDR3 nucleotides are TGTGCCAGCAGTGATATTAGCGCTTTCCAAGAGACCCAGTACTTC. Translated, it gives CASSDISAFQETQYF.

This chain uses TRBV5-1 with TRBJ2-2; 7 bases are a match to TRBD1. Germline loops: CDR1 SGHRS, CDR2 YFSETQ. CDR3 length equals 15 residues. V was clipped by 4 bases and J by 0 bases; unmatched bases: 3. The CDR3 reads CASSLGTANTGELFF. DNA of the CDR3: TGCGCCAGCAGCCTAGGGACAGCGAACACCGGGGAGCTGTTTTTT.

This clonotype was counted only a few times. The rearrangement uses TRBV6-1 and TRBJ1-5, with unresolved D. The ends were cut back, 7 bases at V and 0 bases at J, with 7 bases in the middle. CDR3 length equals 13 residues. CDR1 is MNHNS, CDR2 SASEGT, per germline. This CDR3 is CASMVSSNQPQHF. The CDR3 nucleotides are TGTGCCAGCATGGTATCTAGCAATCAGCCCCAGCATTTT.

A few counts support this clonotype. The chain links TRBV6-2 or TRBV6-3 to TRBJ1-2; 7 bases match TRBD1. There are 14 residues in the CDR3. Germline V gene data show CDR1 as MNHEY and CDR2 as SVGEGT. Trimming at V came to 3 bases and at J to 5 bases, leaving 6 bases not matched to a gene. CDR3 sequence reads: CASSYRQGEYGYTF. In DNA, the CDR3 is TGTGCCAGCAGTTATCGACAGGGCGAATATGGCTACACCTTC.

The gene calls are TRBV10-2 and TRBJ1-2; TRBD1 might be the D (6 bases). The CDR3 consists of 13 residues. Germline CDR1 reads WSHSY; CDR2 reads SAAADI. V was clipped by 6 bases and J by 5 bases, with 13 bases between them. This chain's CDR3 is CASSLGGAYGYTF. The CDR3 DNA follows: TGCGCCAGCAGCCTGGGGGGGGCGTATGGCTACACCTTC.

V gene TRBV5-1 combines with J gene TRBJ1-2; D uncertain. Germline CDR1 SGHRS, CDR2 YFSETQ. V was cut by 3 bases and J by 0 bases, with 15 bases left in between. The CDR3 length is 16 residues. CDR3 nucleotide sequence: TGCGCCAGCAGCTCAGGACCGAACTCAGCTAACTATGGCTACACCTTC. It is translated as CASSSGPNSANYGYTF.

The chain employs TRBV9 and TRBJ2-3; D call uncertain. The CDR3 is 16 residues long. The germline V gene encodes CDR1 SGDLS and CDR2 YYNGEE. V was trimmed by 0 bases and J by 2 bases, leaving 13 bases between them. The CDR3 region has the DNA TGTGCCAGCAGCGTAGGGGCAAGCGACGACACAGATACGCAGTATTTT. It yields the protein CASSVGASDDTDTQYF.